The rows below give T cell receptor beta chains drawn from one sample of a study of neurological immune-mediated disorders. TCRdb re-analysed the 5' RACE reads in MiXCR, keeping a single row per CDR3 protein. The sample carries about 30,000 distinct CDR3 sequences, around 5.9% recorded once. The sequencing sample was made of CD4+ T cells from blood. The receptors originated from a woman aged 50 to 60 in good health. Each CDR3 is given with its conserved first and last residue. A D gene is named only where the DNA matches it firmly. Expanded clones get a size class; other rows say once, few or many, or leave the size out.

d_gene	v_gene	j_gene	abundance	CDR3nt	CDR3aa
TRBD1	TRBV18	TRBJ2-7	many	TGTGCCAGCTCACCACTCGGGACAGGGATAAACGAGCAGTACTTC	CASSPLGTGINEQYF
.	TRBV5-1	TRBJ2-2	many	TGCGCCAGCAGCCAACAGAACCTCAACACCGGGGAGCTGTTTTTT	CASSQQNLNTGELFF
.	TRBV6-2/TRBV6-3	TRBJ2-2	many	TGTGCCAGCAGCTCTACGGCACCCGGGGAGCTGTTTTTT	CASSSTAPGELFF
.	TRBV12-3/TRBV12-4	TRBJ1-1	many	TGTGCCAGCAGTTTAATCCCTCGCCCGGAAGCTTTCTTT	CASSLIPRPEAFF
.	TRBV6-2/TRBV6-3	TRBJ2-2	few	TGTGCCAGCACCCTAAGGAGGGCAAGGGACACCGGGGAGCTGTTTTTT	CASTLRRARDTGELFF
TRBD2	TRBV20-1	TRBJ2-1	many	TGCAGTGCGCGGACTAGCGGGAGCGGTGAGCAGTTCTTC	CSARTSGSGEQFF
TRBD2	TRBV20-1	TRBJ2-2	many	TGCAGTGTGCGCGGGGGATACACCGGGGAGCTGTTTTTT	CSVRGGYTGELFF
TRBD1	TRBV5-1	TRBJ2-1	many	TGCGCCAGCAGCTTGCAGGGGGTTCCTAACAATGAGCAGTTCTTC	CASSLQGVPNNEQFF
TRBD2	TRBV7-2	TRBJ2-7	many	TGTGCCAGCAACCCTAGCGGGAGTCGAAACGAGCAGTACTTC	CASNPSGSRNEQYF
TRBD1	TRBV11-3	TRBJ2-1	few	TGTGCCAGCAGCTTTAGCGCCGGGACAGGGCGAGATGAGCAGTTCTTC	CASSFSAGTGRDEQFF
.	TRBV9	TRBJ2-3	many	TGTGCCAGCAGCGTAGAGGCTAGCAGGACAGATACGCAGTATTTT	CASSVEASRTDTQYF
TRBD1	TRBV7-2	TRBJ2-3	many	TGTGCCAGCAGCCTAGAACAGGGGGTAGCCCTTAGGACAGATACGCAGTATTTT	CASSLEQGVALRTDTQYF
.	TRBV3-1	TRBJ2-5	many	TGTGCCAGCAGCCAAGATCCCTTGGCTTTAGAGACCCAGTACTTC	CASSQDPLALETQYF
.	TRBV5-1	TRBJ2-2	many	TGCGCCAGCAGCTTGGCCGGGTTCGGCCGGGGCACCGGGGAGCTGTTTTTT	CASSLAGFGRGTGELFF
.	TRBV20-1	TRBJ1-5	many	TGCAGTGGAGTCCCCCTAGGGGGTATAGATTATAGCAATCAGCCCCAGCATTTT	CSGVPLGGIDYSNQPQHF
TRBD2	TRBV7-2	TRBJ2-5	many	TGTGCCAGCAGCTTCGCGGGAGAATGGGAGACCCAGTACTTC	CASSFAGEWETQYF
.	TRBV15	TRBJ2-1	many	TGTGCCACCAGCAGAGTAGGATCTGAGCAGTTCTTC	CATSRVGSEQFF
TRBD1	TRBV6-2/TRBV6-3	TRBJ2-7	many	TGTGCCAGCATCAGGACAGGGTCCTACGAGCAGTACTTC	CASIRTGSYEQYF
TRBD1	TRBV20-1	TRBJ2-5	medium-sized	TGCAGTGCTATAGGACAGGGAGAGACCCAGTACTTC	CSAIGQGETQYF
TRBD2	TRBV20-1	TRBJ2-1	many	TGCAGTGCTATGACTAGCGGGAGCGGTGAGCAGTTCTTC	CSAMTSGSGEQFF
TRBD1	TRBV7-2	TRBJ1-4	many	TGTGCCAGCAGCCAACGGACAGGGGGGTATGAAAAACTGTTTTTT	CASSQRTGGYEKLFF
.	TRBV12-3/TRBV12-4	TRBJ2-3	many	TGTGCCATCACACGTTCTGGTAGAACAGATACGCAGTATTTT	CAITRSGRTDTQYF
.	TRBV5-6	TRBJ1-1	many	TGTGCCAGCAGCTCCTACGACGGGCAGTCGGCTGAAGCTTTCTTT	CASSSYDGQSAEAFF
.	TRBV9	TRBJ2-3	many	TGTGCCAGCAGCGTAGGCCAGCCTAGCACAGATACGCAGTATTTT	CASSVGQPSTDTQYF
.	TRBV11-2	TRBJ2-1	many	TGTGCCAGCAGCTTGGGCGGGGGCCCGGTTAATGAGCAGTTCTTC	CASSLGGGPVNEQFF
TRBD1	TRBV30	TRBJ1-2	many	TGTGCCTGGAGTGTCGAGGGGGCGTCTAACTATGGCTACACCTTC	CAWSVEGASNYGYTF
.	TRBV4-2	TRBJ1-3	.	TGTGCCAGCAGCCAAGAATCTAGCTCTGGAAACACCATATATTTT	CASSQESSSGNTIYF
TRBD1	TRBV4-1	TRBJ2-5	many	TGCGCCAGCACCGCGACAGGGATGAATTTGGAGACCCAGTACTTC	CASTATGMNLETQYF
.	TRBV6-6	TRBJ2-1	.	TGTGCCAGCAGTTCACAGGGTACCTACAATGAGCAGTTCTTC	CASSSQGTYNEQFF
TRBD1	TRBV6-2/TRBV6-3	TRBJ1-2	many	TGTGCCAGCAGTTATGCGGACAGGACCTATGGCTACACCTTC	CASSYADRTYGYTF
.	TRBV27	TRBJ2-1	many	TGTGCCAGCAGTTTTTTCGGTGTCAACGGGGGAGACAATGAGCAGTTCTTC	CASSFFGVNGGDNEQFF
TRBD1	TRBV6-6	TRBJ1-5	many	TGTGCCACCTTGGACAGGGGCGGTCAGCCCCAGCATTTT	CATLDRGGQPQHF
.	TRBV6-5	TRBJ1-3	many	TGTGCCAGCAGGCAGGGTAATTCTGGAAACACCATATATTTT	CASRQGNSGNTIYF
.	TRBV12-3/TRBV12-4	TRBJ1-5	many	TGTGCCAGCAGTTTAGCGGGCAGCAATCAGCCCCAGCATTTT	CASSLAGSNQPQHF
TRBD2	TRBV14	TRBJ2-2	many	TGTGCCAGCAGCCAAGGATTGCGGGAGGCGGCCGGGGAGCTGTTTTTT	CASSQGLREAAGELFF
.	TRBV11-3	TRBJ2-3	many	TGTGCCAGCAGCGGAAGGGGGCCGGGACTCGCCACAGATACGCAGTATTTT	CASSGRGPGLATDTQYF
TRBD1	TRBV25-1	TRBJ2-2	many	TGTGCCAGCAGTGAGGGACAGTGGAACACCGGGGAGCTGTTTTTT	CASSEGQWNTGELFF
.	TRBV11-2	TRBJ2-1	many	TGTGCCAGCAGCTTTCCCTACAATGAGCAGTTCTTC	CASSFPYNEQFF
.	TRBV6-6	TRBJ2-7	many	TGTGCCAGCAATTCCAGGGTAATCTACGAGCAGTACTTC	CASNSRVIYEQYF
TRBD1	TRBV5-1	TRBJ2-1	many	TGCGCCAGCAGCTTGCCTAGGACAGGGAACTACAATGAGCAGTTCTTC	CASSLPRTGNYNEQFF
.	TRBV6-2/TRBV6-3	TRBJ2-1	few	TGTGCCAGCAATCTAATCGACAGACCAAATGAGCAGTTCTTC	CASNLIDRPNEQFF
TRBD1	TRBV28	TRBJ1-1	medium-sized	TGTGCCAGCAGTAGGGACAGGGCGTACACTGAAGCTTTCTTT	CASSRDRAYTEAFF
.	TRBV20-1	TRBJ2-3	many	TGCAGTGTTATAACCGGGAACACAGATACGCAGTATTTT	CSVITGNTDTQYF
TRBD2	TRBV20-1	TRBJ2-3	many	TGCAGTGCGCACCGGACTAGCGGGAGGCTCCTTGATACGCAGTATTTT	CSAHRTSGRLLDTQYF
.	TRBV20-1	TRBJ1-4	many	TGCAGTGCTACTGCGGACTCAGCAACTAATGAAAAACTGTTTTTT	CSATADSATNEKLFF
.	TRBV7-3	TRBJ2-1	many	TGTGCCAGCAGCTTCGGACTATACAATGAGCAGTTCTTC	CASSFGLYNEQFF
.	TRBV5-1	TRBJ2-7	many	TGCGCCAGCAGCTCCCGTCCGGGGCGAAGATTCTCCGAGCAGTACTTC	CASSSRPGRRFSEQYF
TRBD1	TRBV7-9	TRBJ2-1	many	TGTGCCAGCAGCAGGGACAGAAATGAGCAGTTCTTC	CASSRDRNEQFF
.	TRBV20-1	TRBJ2-5	many	TGCAGTGCTAGAGATCCAGGGTCGCAGACCCAGTACTTC	CSARDPGSQTQYF
.	TRBV6-1	TRBJ2-7	many	TGTGCCAGCAAGATACAGGGAAAGGCCTACGAGCAGTACTTC	CASKIQGKAYEQYF
TRBD2	TRBV24-1	TRBJ2-1	many	TGTGCCACCAGTGAGGCGCGGGCGGGGGGCTCCTACAATGAGCAGTTCTTC	CATSEARAGGSYNEQFF
TRBD2	TRBV30	TRBJ2-1	many	TGTGCCTGGAGTGAGATGGCGGGACTATACAATGAGCAGTTCTTC	CAWSEMAGLYNEQFF
TRBD1	TRBV28	TRBJ1-1	many	TGTGCCAGCAGAGTTACAGGGGGAACTGAAGCTTTCTTT	CASRVTGGTEAFF
TRBD2	TRBV5-6	TRBJ2-1	many	TGTGCCAGCAGCTTGGAGGTTAGCGGGGGAGGATACAATGAGCAGTTCTTC	CASSLEVSGGGYNEQFF
.	TRBV12-2	TRBJ1-5	.	TGTGCAAGTCGCTCGCAACAGGGACCCCAGCATTTT	CASRSQQGPQHF